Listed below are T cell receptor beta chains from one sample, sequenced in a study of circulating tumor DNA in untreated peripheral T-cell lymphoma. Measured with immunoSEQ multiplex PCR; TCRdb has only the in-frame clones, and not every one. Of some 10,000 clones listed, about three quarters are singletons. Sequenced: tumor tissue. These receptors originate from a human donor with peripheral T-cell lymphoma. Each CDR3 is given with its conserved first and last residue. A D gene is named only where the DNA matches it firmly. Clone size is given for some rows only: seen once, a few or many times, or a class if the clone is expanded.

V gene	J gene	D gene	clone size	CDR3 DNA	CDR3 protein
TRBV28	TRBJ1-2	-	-	TGTGCCAGCAGTACCCCGGGACGGGCGGGGGACTATGGCTACACCTTC	CASSTPGRAGDYGYTF
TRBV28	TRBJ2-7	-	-	TGTGCCAGCAGTTTTGAGGGGAGTTACGAGCAGTACTTC	CASSFEGSYEQYF
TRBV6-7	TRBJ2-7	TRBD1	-	TGTGCCAGCAGTTACTCCCTACGACAGGGGACGTTAAGCCTGAGGCAGTACTTC	CASSYSLRQGTLSLRQYF
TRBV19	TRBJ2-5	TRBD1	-	TGTGCCAGTAGTATAGGTGGACAGGGCTTCGAGACCCAGTACTTC	CASSIGGQGFETQYF
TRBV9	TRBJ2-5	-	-	TGTGCCAGCAGTGCCGCGGGCACGGTGACAGAGACCCAGTACTTC	CASSAAGTVTETQYF
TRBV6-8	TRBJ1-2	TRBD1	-	TGTGCCAGCAGACCCGGGACAGGGACCTATGGCTACACCTTC	CASRPGTGTYGYTF
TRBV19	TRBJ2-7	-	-	TGTGCCAGTAGTATCTGGCGGACTAACTCCTACGAGCAGTACTTC	CASSIWRTNSYEQYF
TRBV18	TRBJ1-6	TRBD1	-	TGTGCCAGCTCGCCTACAGAGGATAGGGGGCCGTTACCCCTCCACTTT	CASSPTEDRGPLPLHF
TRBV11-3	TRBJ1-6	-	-	TGTGCCAGCAGCTTGGCTCCGGGGGGCGGTTCACCCCTCCACTTT	CASSLAPGGGSPLHF
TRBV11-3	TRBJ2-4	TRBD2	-	TGTGCCAGCAGCTTAGTCCGAGCGGGGAATATGAACATTCAGTACTTC	CASSLVRAGNMNIQYF
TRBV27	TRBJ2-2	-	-	TGTGCCAGCAGCTGGTCCACCCCCGGGGAGCTGTTTTTT	CASSWSTPGELFF
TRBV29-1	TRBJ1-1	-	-	TGCAGCGTTGAAGGCCCCATGCGGGGGAGGGCTGAAGCTTTCTTT	CSVEGPMRGRAEAFF
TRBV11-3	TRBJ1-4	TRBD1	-	TGTGCCAGCAGTCGGGACAGGGGAAGCACTAATGAAAAACTGTTTTTT	CASSRDRGSTNEKLFF
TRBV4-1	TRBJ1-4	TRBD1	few	TGCGCCAGCAGCAACAGGGGAACTAATGAAAAACTGTTTTTT	CASSNRGTNEKLFF
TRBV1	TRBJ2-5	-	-	TGCGCCAGCAGCCAGGGGGGTTTCCAAGAGACCCAGTACTTC	CASSQGGFQETQYF
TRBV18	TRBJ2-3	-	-	TGTGCCAGCTCACCAAGCACAGATACGCAGTATTTT	CASSPSTDTQYF
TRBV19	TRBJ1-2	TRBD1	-	TGTGCCAGTAGTATAGGCGGGACAGGATATGGCTACACCTTC	CASSIGGTGYGYTF
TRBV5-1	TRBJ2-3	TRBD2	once	TGCGCCAGCAGCTTGGAAAGCGGGGGAGGATCAGATACGCAGTATTTT	CASSLESGGGSDTQYF
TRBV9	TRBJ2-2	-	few	TGTGCCAGTAGCCCGCGGGGGAACACCGGGGAGCTGTTTTTT	CASSPRGNTGELFF
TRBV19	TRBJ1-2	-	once	TGTGCCAGTGGCGCTTCGAGAGGCTATGGCTACACCTTC	CASGASRGYGYTF
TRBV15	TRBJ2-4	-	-	TGTGCCACCAGCCAACCTCGGGGAATAGCCAAAAATATTCAGTACTTC	CATSQPRGIAKNIQYF
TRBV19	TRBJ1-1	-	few	TGTGCCAGTAGTATAGGGGGGCCGGCGGAGGCCGAAGCTTTCTTT	CASSIGGPAEAEAFF